This T cell receptor beta chain was recorded in a study of cytomegalovirus exposure and HLA in healthy donors. Assay: immunoSEQ multiplex PCR; the TCRdb copy retains only in-frame clones and omits some. This table has some 170,000 clones, around nine tenths appearing once. This CDR3 contains 15 residues. CDR1 and CDR2 (germline): SGHVS, FNYEAQ. With 1 base clipped from V and 12 bases from J, the junction kept 11 bases outside the gene matches. The receptor was isolated from a woman aged 30 to 39 in good health and CMV-seronegative. The V gene is TRBV7-6, the J gene TRBJ1-4, with TRBD1 matching 7 bases. The material sequenced was PBMCs. CDR3 sequence (DNA): TGTGCCAGCAGCTTAGAACAGGGGATGAAGGAAGAACTGTTTTTT. Translated, it gives CASSLEQGMKEELFF.